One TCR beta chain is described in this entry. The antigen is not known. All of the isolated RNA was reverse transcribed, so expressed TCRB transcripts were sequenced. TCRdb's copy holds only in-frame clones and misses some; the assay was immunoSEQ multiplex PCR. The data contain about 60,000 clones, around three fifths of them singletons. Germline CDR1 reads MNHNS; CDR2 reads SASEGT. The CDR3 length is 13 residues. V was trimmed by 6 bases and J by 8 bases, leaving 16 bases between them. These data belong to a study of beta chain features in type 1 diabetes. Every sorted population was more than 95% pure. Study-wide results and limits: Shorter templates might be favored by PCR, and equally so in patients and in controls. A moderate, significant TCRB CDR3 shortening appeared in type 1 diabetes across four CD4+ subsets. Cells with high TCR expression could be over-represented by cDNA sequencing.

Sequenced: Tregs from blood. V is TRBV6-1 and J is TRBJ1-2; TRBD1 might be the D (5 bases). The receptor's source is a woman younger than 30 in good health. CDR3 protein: CASRFDSNGGYTF. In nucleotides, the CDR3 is TGTGCCAGCAGATTCGACAGTAACGGGGGCTACACCTTC.